The 14 T cell receptor beta chains reported below all come from one sample, sequenced in a study of blood T cell repertoires in COVID-19. Assay used: immunoSEQ multiplex PCR; TCRdb lists only in-frame clones, some missing. The table records about 260,000 clones, 80% to 95% of them present only once. The sequencing sample was made of PBMCs or T cells enriched from blood (not recorded which). These receptors originate from a man in his forties who had been exposed to COVID-19.

The rearrangement joins TRBV7-3 to TRBJ2-2; the D gene is possibly TRBD1 (5 bases). V was cut by 4 bases and J by 7 bases, with 10 bases left in between. This CDR3 is built from 13 residues. The germline gives CDR1 SGHTA, CDR2 FQGTGA. CDR3 sequence reads: CASSSDTGGELFF. CDR3 coding DNA: TGTGCCAGCAGCTCAGACACAGGCGGGGAGCTGTTTTTT.

The CDR3 here is CASSLGSDIQYF. CDR3 bases: TGTGCCAGCAGTTTAGGGAGCGACATTCAGTACTTC. The rearrangement uses TRBV28 and TRBJ2-4; tentatively, D is TRBD2 (5 bases). Trimming removed 2 bases from V and 8 bases from J, with 7 bases in between. The germline V gene has CDR1 MDHEN and CDR2 SYDVKM. CDR3 length: 12 residues.

V and J are TRBV4-3 and TRBJ2-7; D is ambiguous. The germline V gene has CDR1 LGHNA and CDR2 YSLEER. The CDR3 extends over 15 amino acids. Between the trimmed V and J ends, which lost 0 bases and 1 base, there was a span of 10 bases. CDR3 bases: TGCGCCAGCAGCCAAGACCCGGGTCCGTCCTACGAGCAGTACTTC. Protein product: CASSQDPGPSYEQYF.

This chain joins TRBV4-1 and TRBJ2-3; the D gene is possibly TRBD2 (5 bases). The germline gives CDR1 MGHRA, CDR2 YSYEKL. The CDR3 consists of 15 residues. V gave up 7 bases and J gave up 0 bases, with 14 bases separating them. The CDR3 region is CASKRQPTSTDTQYF. CDR3 coding DNA: TGCGCCAGCAAGCGGCAGCCAACTAGCACAGATACGCAGTATTTT.

V and J are TRBV6-5 and TRBJ1-6; no clear D. In germline, CDR1 is MNHEY, CDR2 SVGAGI. CDR3 length: 12 residues. Trimming took 6 bases from V and 6 from J, leaving 6 bases between them. The CDR3 DNA is TGTGCCAGCAGCCCAATTAATTCACCCCTCCACTTT. This encodes CASSPINSPLHF.

This rearrangement joins TRBV7-2 to TRBJ2-5; 8 nucleotides line up with TRBD2. CDR1 is SGHTA, CDR2 FQGNSA, per germline. CDR3 length: 17 residues. V was pared by 1 base and J by 2 bases, with 9 bases of the junction left unmatched. CDR3 region: CASSLVFVAGLQETQYF. DNA of the CDR3: TGTGCCAGCAGCTTAGTTTTCGTAGCGGGGTTGCAAGAGACCCAGTACTTC.

The chain links TRBV27 to TRBJ2-3; the match to TRBD1 covers 12 bases. The V gene's germline CDR1 is MNHEY and CDR2 SMNVEV (reference sequence). The CDR3 totals 13 residues. The junction had 1 base not matched to a gene; V was cut back by 6 bases and J by 6 bases. DNA for the CDR3: TGTGCCAGCAGGGGACAGGGGGCTGATACGCAGTATTTT. It yields the protein CASRGQGADTQYF.

This clone was counted once. The V and J genes are TRBV20-1 and TRBJ2-5; 7 bases align to TRBD2. V was pared by 3 bases and J by 1 base, with 5 bases of the junction left unmatched. The CDR3 length is 14 residues. Germline CDR1 reads DFQATT; CDR2 reads SNEGSKA (reference sequence). The CDR3 spells CSASGWGGQETQYF. The DNA of the CDR3 is TGCAGTGCTAGTGGTTGGGGGGGCCAAGAGACCCAGTACTTC.

The chain uses TRBV30 and TRBJ2-2; 11 nucleotides agree with TRBD1. The CDR3 spans 15 residues. Germline CDR1 reads GTSNPN; CDR2 reads SVGIG (reference sequence). V dropped 4 bases and J dropped 3; count of bases not matched to a gene: 4. The DNA for the CDR3 is TGTGCCTGGAAGGACAGGGGGCCGGACACCGGGGAGCTGTTTTTT. Residues: CAWKDRGPDTGELFF.

In DNA form, the CDR3 reads TGTGCCAGCAGCGCTCAGGGTGCAACTAATGAAAAACTGTTTTTT. It yields the protein CASSAQGATNEKLFF. The chain joins TRBV9 to TRBJ1-4, with D possibly being TRBD1 (5 bases). The CDR3 runs to 15 residues. Per the germline V gene, CDR1 is SGDLS and CDR2 is YYNGEE. Trimming shortened V by 3 bases and J by 0 bases, and 9 bases separated the two germline ends.

This rearrangement joins TRBV3-1 (or the pseudogene TRBV3-2) to TRBJ2-4, with a weak D call TRBD2 (5 bases). Germline-derived CDR1 and CDR2 are LGHDT and YNNKEL (reference sequence). This CDR3 comprises 17 residues. The V gene lost 1 base and the J gene lost 0 bases, with 13 bases spanning the gap. The CDR3 here is CASSQVGRTLAKNIQYF. The CDR3, as DNA: TGTGCCAGCAGCCAAGTTGGGAGAACCTTAGCCAAAAACATTCAGTACTTC.

The chain joins TRBV27 to TRBJ1-5; 7 bases line up with TRBD1. Germline V gives CDR1 MNHEY, CDR2 SMNVEV (reference sequence). The CDR3 is made up of 16 amino acids. Losses at the gene ends were 7 bases for V and 3 bases for J; bases not matched to a gene: 12. The CDR3 nucleotides read TGTGCCAGCATGCTAGAGGCAGGGGGTTTCAATCAGCCCCAGCATTTT. Its translation is CASMLEAGGFNQPQHF.

The V and J genes are TRBV27 and TRBJ2-7, with 9 bases matching TRBD1. The CDR3 extends over 13 amino acids. V lost 8 bases and J lost 3; bases outside the gene matches: 5. Germline CDR1 and CDR2: MNHEY and SMNVEV (reference sequence). CDR3 amino acids: CASQRTGDYEQYF. The CDR3 DNA reads TGTGCCAGCCAACGGACAGGGGACTACGAGCAGTACTTC.

This sequence joins TRBV28 and TRBJ1-6, with 7 bases fitting TRBD1. CDR3 length equals 14 residues. The junction had 0 bases not matched to a gene; V was cut back by 3 bases and J by 4 bases. CDR1 MDHEN and CDR2 SYDVKM come from the germline V gene. CDR3 DNA: TGTGCCAGCAGTTTGGGACAGTATAATTCACCCCTCCACTTT. Protein sequence: CASSLGQYNSPLHF.